The present entry profiles one T cell receptor (beta chain) with its context. Its antigen is not identified. The data derive from a study of T cells in localized non-small cell lung cancer. Findings of the study overall: Within adjacent lung there appeared a median around 57 of the top 100 tumor clones. Compared with tumor, uninvolved adjacent lung displayed greater T cell clonality, ranking highest overall.

TCRdb keeps only in-frame clones here, not all; method: immunoSEQ multiplex PCR. The sample yields tens of thousands of clones, about 88% seen once. The V end was cut by 5 bases, the J end by 6 bases, with 27 bases between. Germline lookup yields CDR1 KGHSH and CDR2 LQKENI. The CDR3 is 18 amino acids. The receptor comes from an older male donor with stage I squamous cell lung carcinoma. Sequenced here: peripheral blood, sampled before any cancer treatment. The chain recombines TRBV18 with TRBJ2-3; D is perhaps TRBD2 (6 bases). Here the CDR3 reads CASSTQNSLSGAQDTQYF. The CDR3 region has the DNA TGTGCCAGCTCAACACAAAATAGCCTTAGCGGAGCCCAGGATACGCAGTATTTT.